Sequencing of this T cell receptor (beta chain) was carried out in a study of cytomegalovirus exposure and HLA in healthy donors. Across the whole study: A prior study identified just under 120 million unique TCR beta sequences from about 179 million T cells. Study-wide results and limits: The listing of 160 or so TCR beta chains classed them as cytomegalovirus-associated. Per published accounts, TCR beta sequences correctly predicted the HLA-A and HLA-B alleles of most subjects.

For this clone: Its antigen is still unknown.

The CDR3 covers 15 residues. V was pared by 6 bases and J by 4 bases, with 7 bases of the junction left unmatched. Per germline, CDR1 MNHNS and CDR2 SASEGT. Amplification used 60 Vbeta primers and 13 Jbeta primers. Produced via immunoSEQ multiplex PCR; TCRdb's table is partial and in-frame only. The sample shows 150,000 to 200,000 clones, 77% of them seen only once. The sequenced sample was PBMCs. The clonotype originates from a female donor in good health and CMV-seronegative. The chain uses TRBV6-1 and TRBJ2-5; TRBD1 matches at 11 bases. CDR3 in DNA: TGTGCCAGCAGGGAGGACAGGGGGCAGGGAGAGACCCAGTACTTC. This translates into CASREDRGQGETQYF.